This entry is about one T cell receptor beta chain. Its matching antigen is unknown. This sample is part of a study of response to subunit inactivated influenza vaccine. The ends were cut back, 5 bases at V and 5 bases at J, with 20 bases in the middle. Germline V gives CDR1 GTSNPN, CDR2 SVGIG (reference sequence). The CDR3 runs 15 residues. Points from the study as a whole: The authors suggested that few new T cells are recruited per seasonal influenza vaccination.

TCRdb re-called the RT-PCR reads through MiXCR, storing one row per CDR3 protein. The sample contains roughly 700,000 distinct CDR3 sequences, roughly 14% of which appear only once. This sequence was found in a man in his fifties who received an inactivated influenza vaccine. The chain is built from TRBV30 and TRBJ2-3; D perhaps matches TRBD2 (6 bases). The input for sequencing was PBMCs from blood, taken about 14 days before vaccination. This CDR3 reads CAWQRVVWGLDTQYF. The CDR3 DNA sequence: TGTGCCTGGCAACGGGTAGTTTGGGGACTAGATACGCAGTATTTT.